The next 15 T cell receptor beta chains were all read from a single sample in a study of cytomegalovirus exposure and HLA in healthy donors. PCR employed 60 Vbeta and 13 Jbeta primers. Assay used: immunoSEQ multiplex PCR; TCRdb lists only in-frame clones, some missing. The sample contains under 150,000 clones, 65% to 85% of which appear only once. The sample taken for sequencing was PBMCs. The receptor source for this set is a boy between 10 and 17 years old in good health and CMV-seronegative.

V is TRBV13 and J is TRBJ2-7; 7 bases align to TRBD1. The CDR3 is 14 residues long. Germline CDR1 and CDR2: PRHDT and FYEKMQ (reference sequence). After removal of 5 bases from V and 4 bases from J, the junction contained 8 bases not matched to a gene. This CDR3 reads CASSRQGVDYEQYF. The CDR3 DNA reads TGTGCCAGCAGCCGCCAGGGGGTGGATTACGAGCAGTACTTC.

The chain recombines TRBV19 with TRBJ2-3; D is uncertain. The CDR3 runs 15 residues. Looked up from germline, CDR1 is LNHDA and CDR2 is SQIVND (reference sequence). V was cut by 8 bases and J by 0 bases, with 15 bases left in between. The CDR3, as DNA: TGTGCCAGTCGTAAGGCAGGTACTAGCACAGATACGCAGTATTTT. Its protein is CASRKAGTSTDTQYF.

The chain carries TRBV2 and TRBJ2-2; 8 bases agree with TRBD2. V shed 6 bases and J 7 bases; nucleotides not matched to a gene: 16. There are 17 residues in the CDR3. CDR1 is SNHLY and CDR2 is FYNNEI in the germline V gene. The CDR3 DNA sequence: TGTGCCAGCAGGGCCGCCCACGGGGGGGGCGTAGGCGGGGAGCTGTTTTTT. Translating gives CASRAAHGGGVGGELFF.

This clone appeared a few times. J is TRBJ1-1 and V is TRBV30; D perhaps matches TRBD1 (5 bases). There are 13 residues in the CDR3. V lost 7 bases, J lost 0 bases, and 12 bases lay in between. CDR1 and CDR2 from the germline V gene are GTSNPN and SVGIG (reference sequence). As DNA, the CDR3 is TGTGCCTCACGGTACAGGATGAACACTGAAGCTTTCTTT. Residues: CASRYRMNTEAFF.

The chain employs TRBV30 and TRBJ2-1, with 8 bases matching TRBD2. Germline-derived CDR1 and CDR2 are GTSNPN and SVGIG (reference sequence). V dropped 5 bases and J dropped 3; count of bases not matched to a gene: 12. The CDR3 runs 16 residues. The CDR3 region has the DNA TGTGCCTGGGCCCCAGCGGGGGCGATCCACTACAATGAGCAGTTCTTC. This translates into CAWAPAGAIHYNEQFF.

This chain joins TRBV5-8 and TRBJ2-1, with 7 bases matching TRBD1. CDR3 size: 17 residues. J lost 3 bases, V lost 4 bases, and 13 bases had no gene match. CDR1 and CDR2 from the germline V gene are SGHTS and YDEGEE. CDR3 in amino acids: CASSTRQGKSGYNEQFF. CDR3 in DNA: TGTGCCAGCAGCACCCGACAGGGCAAAAGCGGCTACAATGAGCAGTTCTTC.

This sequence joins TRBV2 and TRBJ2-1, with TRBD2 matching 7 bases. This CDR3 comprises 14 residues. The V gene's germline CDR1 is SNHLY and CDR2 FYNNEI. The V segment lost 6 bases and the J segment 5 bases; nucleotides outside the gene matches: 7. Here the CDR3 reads CASRGVAGDNEQFF. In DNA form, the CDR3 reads TGTGCCAGCAGGGGGGTAGCGGGTGACAATGAGCAGTTCTTC.

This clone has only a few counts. CDR3 DNA: TGCGCCAGCAGCCAAGATGTTAATAGCAATCAGCCCCAGCATTTT. It is translated as CASSQDVNSNQPQHF. V is TRBV4-1 and J is TRBJ1-5; D not certain. Germline CDR1 MGHRA, CDR2 YSYEKL. V was cut by 0 bases and J by 0 bases, with 6 bases left in between. The CDR3 totals 15 residues.

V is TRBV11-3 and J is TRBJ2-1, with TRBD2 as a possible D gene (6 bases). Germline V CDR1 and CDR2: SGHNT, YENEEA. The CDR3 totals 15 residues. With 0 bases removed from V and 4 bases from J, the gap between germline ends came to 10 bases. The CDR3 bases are TGTGCCAGCAGCTTAGAGGGGGGAGGTTACAATGAGCAGTTCTTC. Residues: CASSLEGGGYNEQFF.

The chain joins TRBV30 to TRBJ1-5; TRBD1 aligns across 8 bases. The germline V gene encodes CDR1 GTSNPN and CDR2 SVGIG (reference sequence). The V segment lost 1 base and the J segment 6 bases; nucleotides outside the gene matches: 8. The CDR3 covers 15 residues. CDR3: CAWSGGAGGVQPQHF. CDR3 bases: TGTGCCTGGAGTGGTGGGGCAGGGGGCGTTCAGCCCCAGCATTTT.

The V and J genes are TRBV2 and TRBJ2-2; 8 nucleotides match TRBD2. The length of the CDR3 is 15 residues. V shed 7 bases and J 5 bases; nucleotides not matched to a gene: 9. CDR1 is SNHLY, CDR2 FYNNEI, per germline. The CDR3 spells CASTPSGRGTGELFF. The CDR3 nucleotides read TGTGCCAGCACTCCAAGCGGGAGAGGTACCGGGGAGCTGTTTTTT.

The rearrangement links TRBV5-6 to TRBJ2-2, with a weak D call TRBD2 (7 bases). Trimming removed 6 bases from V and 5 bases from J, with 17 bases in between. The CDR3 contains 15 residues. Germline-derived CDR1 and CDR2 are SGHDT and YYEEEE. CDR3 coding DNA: TGTGCCAGCAACTATCGGGGGGCGAGTACCGGGGAGCTGTTTTTT. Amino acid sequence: CASNYRGASTGELFF.

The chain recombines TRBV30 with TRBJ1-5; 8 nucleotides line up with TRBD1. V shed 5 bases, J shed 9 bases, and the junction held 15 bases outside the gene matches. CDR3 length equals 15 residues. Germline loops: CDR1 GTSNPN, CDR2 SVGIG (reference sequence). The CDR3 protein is CAWGSGAGGWLPQHF. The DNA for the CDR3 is TGTGCCTGGGGATCTGGGGCAGGGGGCTGGCTGCCCCAGCATTTT.

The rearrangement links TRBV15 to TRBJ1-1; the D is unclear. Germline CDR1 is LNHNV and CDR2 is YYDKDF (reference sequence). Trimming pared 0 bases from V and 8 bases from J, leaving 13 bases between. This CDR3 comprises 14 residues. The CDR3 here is CATSRDPSLVEAFF. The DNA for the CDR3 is TGTGCCACCAGCAGAGACCCGTCTCTAGTGGAAGCTTTCTTT.

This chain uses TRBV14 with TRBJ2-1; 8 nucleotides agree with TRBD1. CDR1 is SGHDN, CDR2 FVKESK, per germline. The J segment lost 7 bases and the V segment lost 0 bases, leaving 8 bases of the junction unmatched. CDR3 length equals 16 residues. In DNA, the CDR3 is TGTGCCAGCAGCCAAGAAGAGGTGGACAGGGCGAATGAGCAGTTCTTC. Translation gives CASSQEEVDRANEQFF.